This T cell receptor beta chain originates from a study of T cells in Graves' hyperthyroidism and ophthalmopathy. Study context: Prior to any treatment, at the point of initial diagnosis, peripheral blood was collected.

At least ten counts were recorded for this clonotype. Its antigen is not known. Overall study results and limits: Progression to ophthalmopathy was predicted a median of approximately 6.4 months early. A model of 13 V-J features distinguished ophthalmopathy from stable hyperthyroidism.

The CDR3 length is 19 residues. V trimming: 0 bases; J trimming: 0 bases; junction bases outside the gene matches: 10. Germline lookup yields CDR1 DFQATT and CDR2 SNEGSKA (reference sequence). There were TCR beta CDR3 regions amplified from RNA transcripts. The TCR CDR3 first-round RT-PCR relied on the HTBI primer set. TCRdb redid the calling of the multiplex PCR reads with MiXCR, one entry per CDR3 protein. The repertoire has over 700,000 distinct CDR3 sequences, around 20% of them found once; the top ten carry around 15%. Roughly 10 ml of fresh peripheral blood supplied the PBMCs. The specimen sequenced was blood. V is TRBV20-1 and J is TRBJ2-5; 13 bases agree with TRBD2. This clonotype originated in a woman aged 50 to 60 with Graves' hyperthyroidism that later progressed to Graves' ophthalmopathy. CDR3 in amino acids: CSARDPWGTSGVYQETQYF. In DNA form, the CDR3 reads TGCAGTGCTAGAGATCCTTGGGGGACTAGCGGGGTATACCAAGAGACCCAGTACTTC.